A single T cell receptor (beta chain) is shown here with its context. Its antigen is currently not known. Per-base qualities were not stored, and no clone one base away is much larger. The immunoSEQ Assay, a bias-controlled multiplex PCR, was used to amplify TCRbeta CDR3 regions from genomic DNA. From the authors' description of their analysis: Nucleated cell counts per sample were estimated from amplification of reference gene primers within the assay. To quantify the absolute abundance of each unique TCRbeta CDR3 rearrangement, sequence reads were collapsed and filtered. For each sample, productive Simpson clonality was calculated as the square root of Simpson's diversity index across productive rearrangements. In TCRdb, the immuneACCESS table is reduced to in-frame sequences with V and J assigned. These tables do not hold every clone; where another copy was compared, an unresolved V gene accounts for under half, and the others remain unexplained. From that table come the V and J calls and clone size; the DNA was used to work out D and trimming. The sample profile shows about 240,000 clones; around nine tenths of them were found once. 4.1% of the sample is taken by the ten largest.

Participants in the prospective study were enrolled through a virtual design, were aged about 18 to 90 years, and lived in approximately 24 United States geographic areas. In the prospective study, participants were assigned to cohorts based on the clinical history participants reported in a screening survey and a study questionnaire. Recovered participants in ImmuneRACE Cohort 3 were defined as having two consecutive negative NP/OP PCR tests, clearance from a healthcare professional, or resolution of symptoms. In the prospective study, whole blood, serum and a nasopharyngeal or oropharyngeal swab were collected from each participant by mobile phlebotomists. Over an approximately 2-month period, participants in the prospective study had the option of providing additional blood draws and questionnaires. Prospective study blood samples were shipped either frozen or at room temperature before DNA extraction.

These data originate in a study of blood T cell repertoires in COVID-19 (dated by TCRdb to the early 2020s). Regarding the research as a whole: Samples covering the acute and convalescent phases of COVID-19 were provided by collaborators in the United States, Italy and Spain. The prospective study material was composed of cDNA or gDNA derived from T cells, B-cell-depleted T cells, or PBMCs. Deeply sampled blood TCRbeta repertoires from subjects exposed to, actively infected with, or recovered from COVID-19 were included in the dataset. The repertoires were made available in a free public database intended to serve as a resource for research on the immune response to SARS-CoV-2. The samples were drawn from the first 160 participants of the ongoing ImmuneRACE study and from over 950 subjects provided by 6 global collaborators. The sample metadata nearly always contained a de-identified subject ID, COVID-19 status, age in years and sex. Where HLA class I and class II types were available, the types were taken from metadata supplied by the sample provider, not from assay-based typing. General findings and caveats noted by the study authors: The quantity of clinical and demographic metadata differed by source and by participant and was supplied without curation.

Based on the germline V gene, the CDR1 and CDR2 sequences are KGHSH and LQKENI. The CDR3 starts with the cysteine, ends with the phenylalanine, and has 14 residues. The CDR3 DNA has 42 bases and is translated from base 1. The junction carries 8 bases between V and J, which are trimmed by 3 bases and 0 bases respectively. The receptor's source is a woman in her twenties or thirties who had recovered from COVID-19. Sequencing input: PBMCs or T cells enriched from blood (not recorded which). The receptor chain draws on TRBV18 and TRBJ1-2, with TRBD1 as a weak D call on 5 bases. The DNA sequence is given as TGTGCCAGCTCACCCCCGGGGGCTAACTATGGCTACACCTTC. The translation is CASSPPGANYGYTF.